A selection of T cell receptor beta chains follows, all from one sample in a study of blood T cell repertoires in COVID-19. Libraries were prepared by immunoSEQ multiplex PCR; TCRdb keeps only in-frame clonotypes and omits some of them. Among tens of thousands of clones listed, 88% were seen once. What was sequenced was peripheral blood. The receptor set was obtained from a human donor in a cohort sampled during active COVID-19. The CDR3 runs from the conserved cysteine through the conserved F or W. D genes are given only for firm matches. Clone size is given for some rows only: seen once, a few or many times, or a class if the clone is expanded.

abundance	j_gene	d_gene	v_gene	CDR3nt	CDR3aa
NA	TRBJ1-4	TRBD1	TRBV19	TGTGCCAGTAGTCTCTCCAGGGACAGGTATCCTGAAAAACTGTTTTTT	CASSLSRDRYPEKLFF
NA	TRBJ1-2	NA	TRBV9	TGTGCCAGCAGCGTAGAAGGTGCGGTAATGGATGGCTACACCTTC	CASSVEGAVMDGYTF
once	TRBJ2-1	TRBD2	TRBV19	TGTGCCAGTAGTGTGAGCGGGGGCTCCTACAATGAGCAGTTCTTC	CASSVSGGSYNEQFF
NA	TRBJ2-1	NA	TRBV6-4	TGTGCCAGCAGGGACCTCCCGGGGGACCGGGAACGGAAAAAACCCTTTAACAATGAGCAGTTCTTC	CASRDLPGDRERKKPFNNEQFF
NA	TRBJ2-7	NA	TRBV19	TGTGCCAGTAAGGTCCAGGGAACCTACGAGCAGTACTTC	CASKVQGTYEQYF
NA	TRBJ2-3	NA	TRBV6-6	TGTGCCAGCAGCCCCAACCCACGGGGTGATACGCAGTATTTT	CASSPNPRGDTQYF
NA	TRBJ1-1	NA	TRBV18	TGTGCCAGCCACCGGGCAGGGGACACTGAAGCTTTCTTT	CASHRAGDTEAFF
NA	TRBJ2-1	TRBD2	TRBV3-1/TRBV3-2	TGTGCCAGCACTCTAAGCGGGGGAACTGAGCAGTTCTTC	CASTLSGGTEQFF
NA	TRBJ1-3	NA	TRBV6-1	TGTGCCAGCAGTGAAGCGAAGGGGCCAGGAAACACCATATATTTT	CASSEAKGPGNTIYF
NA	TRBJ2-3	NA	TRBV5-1	TGCGCCAGCAGCTTGGCTCGGTCCACTAGCACAGATACGCAGTATTTT	CASSLARSTSTDTQYF
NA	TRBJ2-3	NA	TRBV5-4	TGTGCCAGCAGCTACGAGCCCTCAGATACGCAGTATTTT	CASSYEPSDTQYF
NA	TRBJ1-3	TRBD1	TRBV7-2	TGTGCCAGCAGCAAGTCAGGGGGCTCTGGAAACACCATATATTTT	CASSKSGGSGNTIYF
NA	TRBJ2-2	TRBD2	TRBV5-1	TGCGCCAGCAGCATCGGGACTAGCGGGAGGGCCTTTACCGGGGAGCTGTTTTTT	CASSIGTSGRAFTGELFF
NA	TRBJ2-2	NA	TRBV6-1	TGTGCCAGCAGGGAAGCTAGCGCCGGGGAGCTGTTTTTT	CASREASAGELFF
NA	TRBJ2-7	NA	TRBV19	TGTGCCAGTGGGGCGGGACCAAGCTACGAGCAGTACTTC	CASGAGPSYEQYF
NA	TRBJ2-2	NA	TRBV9	TGTGCCAGCAGCGTAGAGGTTAGAGAGGTCACCGGGGAGCTGTTTTTT	CASSVEVREVTGELFF
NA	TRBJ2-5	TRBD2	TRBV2	TGTGCCAGCAGTGTTCGTCTAGCGGGAGCGGGGGAGACCCAGTACTTC	CASSVRLAGAGETQYF
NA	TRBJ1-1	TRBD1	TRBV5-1	TGCGCCAGCAGCTTGGCCCTGACAGGGGATAAGAACACTGAAGCTTTCTTT	CASSLALTGDKNTEAFF
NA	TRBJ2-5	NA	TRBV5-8	TGTGCCAGCAGCTTTAAAGAGACCCAGTACTTC	CASSFKETQYF
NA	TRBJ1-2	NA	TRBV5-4	TGTGCCAGCAGCTCCCTTGGGGGGGATGGCTATGGCTACACCTTC	CASSSLGGDGYGYTF
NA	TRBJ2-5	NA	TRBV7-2	TGTGCCAGCAGCACACGAAGGGGCGTTTTGGTGACCCAGTACTTC	CASSTRRGVLVTQYF
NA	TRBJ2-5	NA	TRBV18	TGTGCCAGCTCACCGCTCCCTAGTAATCGAGAGACCCAGTACTTC	CASSPLPSNRETQYF
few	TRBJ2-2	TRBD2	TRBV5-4	TGTGCCAGCACCTTGAACGTAAGATCGGGACTATCCACCGGGGAGCTGTTTTTT	CASTLNVRSGLSTGELFF
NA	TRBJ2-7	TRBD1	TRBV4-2	TGTGCCAGCAGCCAAGTCCCGGGACAGGGCTACGAGCAGTACTTC	CASSQVPGQGYEQYF
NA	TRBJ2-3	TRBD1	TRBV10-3	TGTGCCATCAGAAGGACAGGGCAAGATACGCAGTATTTT	CAIRRTGQDTQYF
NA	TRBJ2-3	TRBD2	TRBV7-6	TGTGCCAGCAGCCCGGGGGGGTGGAGCACAGATACGCAGTATTTT	CASSPGGWSTDTQYF
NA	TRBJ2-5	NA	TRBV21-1	TGTGCCAGCAGCAAAGGTCCAGGGTCGTGGGAGACCCAGTACTTC	CASSKGPGSWETQYF
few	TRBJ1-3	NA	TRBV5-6	TGTGCCAGCAGCTTGGCCGTCTCGGGGGGCACCATATATTTT	CASSLAVSGGTIYF
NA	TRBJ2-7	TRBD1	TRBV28	TGTGCCACCCTCCCCTCGGGATACAGGGGCCTCTCCTACGAGCAGTACTTC	CATLPSGYRGLSYEQYF
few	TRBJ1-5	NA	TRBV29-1	TGCAGCGTCGAGACAGGAGTCAATCAGCCCCAGCATTTT	CSVETGVNQPQHF
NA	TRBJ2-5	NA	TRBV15	TGTGCCACCAGCAGAGCAGGGCTCCAAGAGACCCAGTACTTC	CATSRAGLQETQYF
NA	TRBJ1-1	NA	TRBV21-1	TGTGCCAGCAGCCGGGAGGGGAACACTGAAGCTTTCTTT	CASSREGNTEAFF
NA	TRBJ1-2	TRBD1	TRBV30	TGTGCCTGGGTAGGCGCGGATTGGACAGGGTACTATGGCTACACCTTC	CAWVGADWTGYYGYTF
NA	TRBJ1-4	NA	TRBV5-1	TGCGCCAGCAGCTTGGCCGGGATAAATGAAAAACTGTTTTTT	CASSLAGINEKLFF
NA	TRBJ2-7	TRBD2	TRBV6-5	TGTGCCAGCAGAGATAGCGGGAGCCTAGTGGTCGAGCAGTACTTC	CASRDSGSLVVEQYF
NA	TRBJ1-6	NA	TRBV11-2	TGTGCCAGCAGCTTAGCGGTAGGGGTCGATTATAATTCACCCCTCCACTTT	CASSLAVGVDYNSPLHF
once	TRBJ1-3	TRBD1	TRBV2	TGTGCCAGCCTCCGGGACAGGGGTCGGGGAAACACCATATATTTT	CASLRDRGRGNTIYF
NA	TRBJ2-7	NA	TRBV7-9	TGTGCCAGCAGCTCCTCCGGGACATCGGGCGAGCAGTACTTC	CASSSSGTSGEQYF
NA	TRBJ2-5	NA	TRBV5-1	TGCGCCAGCAGCTTGGCTGGTACCGGGGAGACCCAGTACTTC	CASSLAGTGETQYF
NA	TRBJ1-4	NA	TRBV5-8	TGTGCCAGCAGCTTGGCCTTGGATTGGGGGAGGGAAAAACTGTTTTTT	CASSLALDWGREKLFF
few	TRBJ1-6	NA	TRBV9	TGTGCCAGCAGCGGAGGGGTCTCAGGGGTGATAGATTCACCCCTCCACTTT	CASSGGVSGVIDSPLHF
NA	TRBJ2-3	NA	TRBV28	TGTGCCAGCAGTTTGGGGGGGCGGTTCACAGATACGCAGTATTTT	CASSLGGRFTDTQYF
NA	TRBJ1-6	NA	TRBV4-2	TGTGCCAGCAGCCAGGGGGGTTATAATTCACCCCTCCACTTT	CASSQGGYNSPLHF
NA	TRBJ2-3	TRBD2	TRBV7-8	TGTGCCAGCACCTCGGTCGCGCCAGGGCGGGGGGCGGTAGATACGCAGTATTTT	CASTSVAPGRGAVDTQYF
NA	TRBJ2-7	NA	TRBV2	TGTGCCAGCATGGAGGAGTTACCAATTTACCCTACCTACGAGCAGTACTTC	CASMEELPIYPTYEQYF
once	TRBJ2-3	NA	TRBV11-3	TGTGCCAGCAGCTCGAGGACTGGCACAGATACGCAGTATTTT	CASSSRTGTDTQYF
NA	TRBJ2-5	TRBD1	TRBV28	TGTGCCAGCAGACCGCAGAAAGCCGGGACAGGGGGCCAAGAGACCCAGTACTTC	CASRPQKAGTGGQETQYF
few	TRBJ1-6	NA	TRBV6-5	TGTGCCAGCAGATACCCCAGGGTGGCCCTCCACTTT	CASRYPRVALHF
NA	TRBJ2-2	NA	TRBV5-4	TGTGCCAGCAAACAGGGCGCGAACACCGGGGAGCTGTTTTTT	CASKQGANTGELFF
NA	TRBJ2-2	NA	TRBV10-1	TGCGCCAGCAGCTCTGAGAGCGGGCCGTGGAACACCGGGGAGCTGTTTTTT	CASSSESGPWNTGELFF
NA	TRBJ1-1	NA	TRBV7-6	TGTGCCAGCAGCTTAGAGGCAGGGCGTGAAGCTTTCTTT	CASSLEAGREAFF
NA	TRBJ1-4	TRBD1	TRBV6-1	TGTGCCAGCAGGGAAACAGGGGCGGGTTATCGTGAAAAACTGTTTTTT	CASRETGAGYREKLFF
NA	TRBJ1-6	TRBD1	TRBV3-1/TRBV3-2	TGTGCCAGCAGCCACGACAGGGTCAGGTCACCCCTCCACTTT	CASSHDRVRSPLHF
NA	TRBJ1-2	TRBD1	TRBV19	TGTGCCAGTAGTACCAAGGGGGCGCCGGTGTTTGGCTACACCTTC	CASSTKGAPVFGYTF
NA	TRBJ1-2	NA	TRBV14	TGTGCCAGCAGCCAAGTTCGTTCACAAGACAGCTATGGCTACACCTTC	CASSQVRSQDSYGYTF